Following are 8 T cell receptor beta chains from one sample sequenced in a study of T cells after yellow fever vaccination. MiXCR, run by TCRdb on the 5' RACE reads, gives a single entry per CDR3 protein. This table holds 200,000 to 300,000 distinct CDR3 sequences, around 6.7% found once. Sequencing was performed on CD4+ T cells sorted from PBMCs, taken on the day of the yellow fever booster vaccination. The receptors shown here come from a man aged 25 to 40 who received the YFV17D yellow fever vaccine.

The chain carries TRBV15 and TRBJ2-5; unclear D gene. V was shortened by 1 base and J by 4 bases, with 10 bases between the two germline ends. CDR1 and CDR2 from the germline V gene are LNHNV and YYDKDF (reference sequence). The CDR3 is 14 residues long. Here the CDR3 reads CATSRVHQTETQYF. CDR3 in DNA: TGTGCCACCAGCAGAGTACATCAAACAGAGACCCAGTACTTC.

The chain employs TRBV5-1 and TRBJ1-5; D not resolved. V was pared by 5 bases and J by 5 bases, with 14 bases between. The CDR3 has 14 amino acids. The V gene's germline CDR1 is SGHRS and CDR2 YFSETQ. The chain's CDR3 is CASSRSGGDQPQHF. In DNA form, the CDR3 reads TGCGCCAGCAGTCGGTCGGGTGGGGATCAGCCCCAGCATTTT.

This clonotype was picked up a small number of times. The chain carries TRBV6-2 or TRBV6-3 and TRBJ1-5, with D possibly being TRBD1 (5 bases). Germline assignment: CDR1 MNHEY and CDR2 SVGEGT. Trimming left V 5 bases short and J 5 bases short, with 13 bases between. The CDR3 has 14 amino acids. The CDR3 DNA follows: TGTGCCAGCAGTCCCCTCCAGGGTTATCAGCCCCAGCATTTT. It specifies CASSPLQGYQPQHF.

This rearrangement joins TRBV10-3 to TRBJ1-1; TRBD1 matches at 10 bases. This CDR3 contains 14 residues. Unmatched junction bases numbered 7, after V lost 7 bases and J lost 5 bases. Germline loops: CDR1 ENHRY, CDR2 SYGVKD. The CDR3 bases are TGTGCCATCAAACGACAGGGGGCGAGGACTGAAGCTTTCTTT. Amino acids: CAIKRQGARTEAFF.

This clonotype was seen repeatedly, ten times or more. The V gene is TRBV12-3 or TRBV12-4, the J gene TRBJ2-2; D not certain. V was cut by 6 bases and J by 7 bases, with 9 bases left in between. The CDR3 sequence is 12 residues long. CDR3 sequence reads: CASRPANGELFF. The DNA of the CDR3 is TGTGCCAGCAGGCCGGCTAACGGGGAGCTGTTTTTT.

This clonotype was counted only a few times. The V gene is TRBV9, the J gene TRBJ2-1, with a weak D call TRBD2 (5 bases). This CDR3 spans 15 amino acids. Germline assignment: CDR1 SGDLS and CDR2 YYNGEE. Trimming cost V 0 bases and J 3 bases, with 10 bases left between them. The CDR3 loop is CASSVAGSVYNEQFF. The CDR3 DNA follows: TGTGCCAGCAGCGTAGCTGGTAGCGTCTACAATGAGCAGTTCTTC.

This clonotype was observed many times. The gene calls are TRBV5-1 and TRBJ2-1, with 10 bases lining up with TRBD2. This CDR3 contains 16 residues. CDR1 is SGHRS and CDR2 is YFSETQ in the germline V gene. V was pared by 0 bases and J by 3 bases, with 3 bases of the junction left unmatched. As DNA, the CDR3 is TGCGCCAGCAGCTTGGCTAGCGGGAGTCTCTACAATGAGCAGTTCTTC. This sequence encodes CASSLASGSLYNEQFF.

This clonotype appeared a few times. In nucleotides, the CDR3 is TGTGCCAGCAAACAAAAAGGACTGGGCTGGAAGGCTGAGCAGTTCTTC. Protein: CASKQKGLGWKAEQFF. The V and J genes are TRBV25-1 and TRBJ2-1, with D maybe TRBD2 (5 bases). The CDR3 covers 16 residues. Germline values: CDR1 MGHDK, CDR2 SYGVNS. The V end lost 7 bases, the J end lost 9 bases, and 25 bases lay between the germline ends.